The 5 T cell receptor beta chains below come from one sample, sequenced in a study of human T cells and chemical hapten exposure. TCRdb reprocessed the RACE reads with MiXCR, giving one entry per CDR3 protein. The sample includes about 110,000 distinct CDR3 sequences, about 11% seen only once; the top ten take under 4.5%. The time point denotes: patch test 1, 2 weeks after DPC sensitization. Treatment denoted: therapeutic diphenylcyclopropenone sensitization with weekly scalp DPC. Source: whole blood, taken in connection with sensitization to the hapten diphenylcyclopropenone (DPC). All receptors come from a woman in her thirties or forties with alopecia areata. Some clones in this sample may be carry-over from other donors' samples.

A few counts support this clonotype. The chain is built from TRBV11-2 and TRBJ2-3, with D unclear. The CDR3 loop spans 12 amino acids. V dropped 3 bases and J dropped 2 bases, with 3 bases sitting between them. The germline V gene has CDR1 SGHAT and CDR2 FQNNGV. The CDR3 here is CASSFDTDTQYF. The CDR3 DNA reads TGTGCCAGCAGCTTTGACACAGATACGCAGTATTTT. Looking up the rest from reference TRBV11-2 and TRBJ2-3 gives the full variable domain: EAGVAQSPRYKIIEKRQSVAFWCNPISGHATLYWYQQILGQGPKLLIQFQNNGVVDDSQLPKDRFSAERLKGVDSTLKIQPAKLEDSAVYLCASSFDTDTQYFGPGTRLTVL.

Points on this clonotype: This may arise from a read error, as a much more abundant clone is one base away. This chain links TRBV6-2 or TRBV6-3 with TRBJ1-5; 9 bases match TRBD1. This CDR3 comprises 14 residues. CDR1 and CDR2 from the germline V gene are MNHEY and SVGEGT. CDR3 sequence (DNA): TGTGCCTGCAGTCCACAGGGGGCTAGGGAGCCCCAGCATTTT. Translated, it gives CACSPQGAREPQHF.

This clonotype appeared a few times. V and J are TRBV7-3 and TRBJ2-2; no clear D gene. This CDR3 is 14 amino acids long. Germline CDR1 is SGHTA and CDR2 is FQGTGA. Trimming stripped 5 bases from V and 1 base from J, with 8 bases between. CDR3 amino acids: CASSTKMNTGELFF. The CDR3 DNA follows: TGTGCCAGCAGCACGAAAATGAACACCGGGGAGCTGTTTTTT.

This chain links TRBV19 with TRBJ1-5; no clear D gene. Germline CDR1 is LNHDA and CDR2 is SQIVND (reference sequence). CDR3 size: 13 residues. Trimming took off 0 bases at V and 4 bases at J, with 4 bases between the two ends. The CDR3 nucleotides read TGTGCCAGTAGTATAGATGGGAATCAGCCCCAGCATTTT. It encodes CASSIDGNQPQHF.

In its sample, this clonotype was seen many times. The CDR3: CASSLAVRSNEQFF. The DNA for the CDR3 is TGTGCCAGCAGCTTAGCGGTCCGTTCTAATGAGCAGTTCTTC. The chain combines TRBV7-2 with TRBJ2-1; no clear D gene. Germline CDR1 and CDR2: SGHTA and FQGNSA. The CDR3 has 14 amino acids. V lost 0 bases to trimming and J lost 7 bases, with 10 bases between them. Full variable domain (outside the CDR3, taken from reference TRBV7-2 and TRBJ2-1): GAGVSQSPSNKVTEKGKDVELRCDPISGHTALYWYRQSLGQGLEFLIYFQGNSAPDKSGLPSDRFSAERTGGSVSTLTIQRTQQEDSAVYLCASSLAVRSNEQFFGPGTRLTVL.